The source of this TCR beta chain is a study of beta chain features in type 1 diabetes. About the research overall: Age and gender were similar between patients and healthy donors, as were cell yields. Regarding the study as a whole: Whether HLA type influences TCRB rearrangement remained unresolved here. A moderate, significant TCRB CDR3 shortening appeared in type 1 diabetes across four CD4+ subsets. Sequencing the cDNA could make cells with high TCR expression show up more than they should.

All of the isolated RNA was reverse transcribed, so expressed TCRB transcripts were sequenced. Sequenced naive, central memory and regulatory T cell samples produced an average of roughly 3.5 million reads. Using immunoSEQ multiplex PCR, the repertoire was profiled, and TCRdb retains in-frame clones only, with some absent. This table has about 150,000 clones, roughly 9% appearing once. Germline CDR1 reads SGHRS; CDR2 reads YFSETQ. V trimming: 4 bases; J trimming: 2 bases; junction bases outside the gene matches: 0. The CDR3 runs 16 residues. This clone occurred a few times. Its antigen is undetermined.

The rearrangement links TRBV5-1 to TRBJ2-1; 16 bases line up with TRBD2. Sequenced input: central memory CD4+ T cells from blood. This TCR came from a woman in her 30s with type 1 diabetes. In DNA, the CDR3 is TGCGCCAGCAGCGGGACTAGCGGGAGGGCCTACAATGAGCAGTTCTTC. Amino acids: CASSGTSGRAYNEQFF.